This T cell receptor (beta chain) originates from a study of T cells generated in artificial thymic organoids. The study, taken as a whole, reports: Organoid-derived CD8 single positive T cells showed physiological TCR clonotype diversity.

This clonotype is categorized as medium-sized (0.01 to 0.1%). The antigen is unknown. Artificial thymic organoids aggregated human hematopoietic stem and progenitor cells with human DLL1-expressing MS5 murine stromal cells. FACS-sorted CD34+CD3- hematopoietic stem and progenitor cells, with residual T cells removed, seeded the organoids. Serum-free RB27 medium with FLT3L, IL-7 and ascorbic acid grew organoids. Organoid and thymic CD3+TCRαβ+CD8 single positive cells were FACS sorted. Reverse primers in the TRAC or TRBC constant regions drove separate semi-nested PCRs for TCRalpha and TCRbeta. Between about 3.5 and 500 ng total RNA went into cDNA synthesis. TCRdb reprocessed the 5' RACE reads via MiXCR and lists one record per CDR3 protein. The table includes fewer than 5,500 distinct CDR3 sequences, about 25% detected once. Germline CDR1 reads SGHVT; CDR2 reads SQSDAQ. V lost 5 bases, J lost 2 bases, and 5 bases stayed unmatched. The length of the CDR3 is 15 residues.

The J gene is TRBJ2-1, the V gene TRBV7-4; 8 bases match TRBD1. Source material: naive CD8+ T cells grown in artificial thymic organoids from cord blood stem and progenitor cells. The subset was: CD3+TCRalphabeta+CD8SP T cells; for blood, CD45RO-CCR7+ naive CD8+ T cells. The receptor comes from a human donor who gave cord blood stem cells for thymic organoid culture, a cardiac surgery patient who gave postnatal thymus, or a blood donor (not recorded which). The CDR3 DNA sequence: TGTGCCAGCAGCGTTGACAGGGGTACCTACAATGAGCAGTTCTTC. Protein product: CASSVDRGTYNEQFF.